This TCR beta chain appears in the sequencing data of a study of cytomegalovirus exposure and HLA in healthy donors. CDR1 and CDR2 (germline): MGHRA, YSYEKL. The CDR3 extends over 14 amino acids. Trimming left V 1 base short and J 6 bases short, with 11 bases between. Whole-study results and caveats: Per published accounts, TCR beta sequences correctly predicted the HLA-A and HLA-B alleles of most subjects. Information on immune exposure was restricted to one variable (CMV serostatus). Generally TCR sequences proved uncommon, though certain public TCRs appeared in numerous donors.

As for this clone: Its antigen is unknown.

Primers included in the PCR were 60 Vbeta and 13 Jbeta primers. TCRdb keeps only in-frame clones here, not all; method: immunoSEQ multiplex PCR. Recorded for this sample: about 120,000 clones. The sequence came from a woman between 40 and 55 years old in good health and CMV-seropositive. The specimen sequenced was PBMCs. The gene calls are TRBV4-1 and TRBJ2-3; no definite D call. The CDR3 DNA reads TGCGCCAGCAGCCAAGTTGGCCTGAAGGATACGCAGTATTTT. It translates to CASSQVGLKDTQYF.